This T cell receptor beta chain was retrieved from a study of blood T cell repertoires in COVID-19. The V segment lost 3 bases and the J segment 7 bases; nucleotides outside the gene matches: 4. CDR3 length equals 13 residues. Germline CDR1 and CDR2: SEHNR and FQNEAQ (reference sequence). Authors' data handling: By means of reference gene primer amplification, nucleated cell counts were estimated. The assay was immunoSEQ multiplex PCR, and TCRdb's table has in-frame clones only and misses some. V, J and clone size derive from that table, while D and trimming were established from the DNA sequence. The table lists under 200,000 clones, 80% to 95% of them singletons, with 0.53% in the top ten.

The rearrangement links TRBV7-9 to TRBJ2-7, with 9 bases aligning to TRBD1. The sequence came from a man aged 45-65 years with acute or convalescent COVID-19. Sequencing was done on a sample of peripheral blood. CDR3 nucleotide sequence: TGTGCCAGCAGCTTTGGGACAGGGTATGAGCAGTACGTC. Its protein product is CASSFGTGYEQYV.